This T cell receptor (beta chain) was captured in a study of cytomegalovirus exposure and HLA in healthy donors. Study context: Of over 350 genotyped donors, around 80% grouped in the Caucasian-associated ancestry cluster.

This PCR relied on a set of 60 Vbeta primers and 13 Jbeta primers. This table comes from immunoSEQ multiplex PCR, and its TCRdb copy is limited to in-frame clones, with some not included. The sample includes some 190,000 clones, over 80% seen only once; the top ten take over 1%. V was clipped by 4 bases and J by 1 base, with 8 bases between them. In germline, CDR1 is SNHLY, CDR2 FYNNEI. This CDR3 is 14 amino acids long. The chain couples TRBV2 to TRBJ1-5; D may be TRBD1 (5 bases). Sample: PBMCs. This TCR derives from a man aged 25 to 40 in good health and CMV-seronegative. The CDR3 sequence is CASSGQGSNQPQHF. In nucleotides, the CDR3 is TGTGCCAGCAGTGGGCAGGGCAGCAATCAGCCCCAGCATTTT.